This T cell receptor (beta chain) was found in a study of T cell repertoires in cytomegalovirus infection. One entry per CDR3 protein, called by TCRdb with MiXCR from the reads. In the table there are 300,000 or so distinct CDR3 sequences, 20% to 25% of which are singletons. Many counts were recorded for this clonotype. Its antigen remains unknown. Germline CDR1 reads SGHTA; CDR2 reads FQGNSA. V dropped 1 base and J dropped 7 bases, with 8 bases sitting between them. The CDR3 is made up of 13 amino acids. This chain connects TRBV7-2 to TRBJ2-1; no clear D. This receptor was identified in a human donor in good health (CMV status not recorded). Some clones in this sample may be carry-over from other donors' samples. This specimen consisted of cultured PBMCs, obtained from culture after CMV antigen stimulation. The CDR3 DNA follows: TGTGCCAGCAGCTTAGGGCCTGAGAATGAGCAGTTCTTC. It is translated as CASSLGPENEQFF.